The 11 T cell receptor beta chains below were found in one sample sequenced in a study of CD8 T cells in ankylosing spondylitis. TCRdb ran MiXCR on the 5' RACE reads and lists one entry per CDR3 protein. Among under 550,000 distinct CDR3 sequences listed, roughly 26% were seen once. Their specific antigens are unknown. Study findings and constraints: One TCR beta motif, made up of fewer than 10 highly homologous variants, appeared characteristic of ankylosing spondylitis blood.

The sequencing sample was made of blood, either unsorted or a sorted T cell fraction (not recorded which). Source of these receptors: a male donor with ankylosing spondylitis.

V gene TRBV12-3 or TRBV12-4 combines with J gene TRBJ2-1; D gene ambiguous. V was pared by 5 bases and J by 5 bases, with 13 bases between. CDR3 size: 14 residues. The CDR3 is CASSPHGFNNEQFF. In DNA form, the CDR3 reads TGTGCCAGCAGTCCGCACGGGTTTAACAATGAGCAGTTCTTC.

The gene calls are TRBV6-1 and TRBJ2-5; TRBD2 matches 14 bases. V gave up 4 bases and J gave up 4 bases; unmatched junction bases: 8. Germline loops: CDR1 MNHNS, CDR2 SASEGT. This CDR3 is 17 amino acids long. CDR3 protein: CASSAGTSGSFAETQYF. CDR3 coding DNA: TGTGCCAGCAGTGCCGGGACTAGCGGGAGTTTCGCAGAGACCCAGTACTTC.

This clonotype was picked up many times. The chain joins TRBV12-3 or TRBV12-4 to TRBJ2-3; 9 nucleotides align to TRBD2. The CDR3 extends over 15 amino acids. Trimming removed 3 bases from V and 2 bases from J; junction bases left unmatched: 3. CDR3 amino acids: CASSFLAGYTDTQYF. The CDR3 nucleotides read TGTGCCAGCAGTTTCCTAGCGGGATACACAGATACGCAGTATTTT.

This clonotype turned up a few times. CDR3 DNA: TGCAGCGTTCGGGGTGGATCGGAGACCCAGTACTTC. It specifies CSVRGGSETQYF. V gene TRBV29-1 combines with J gene TRBJ2-5; tentative D call: TRBD2 (5 bases). V was cut by 5 bases and J by 5 bases, with 12 bases left in between. This CDR3 is 12 amino acids long. Germline V lookup: CDR1 SQVTM, CDR2 ANQGSEA.

The CDR3 region is CASSVEGFSYNEQFF. The DNA of the CDR3 is TGTGCCAGCAGTGTGGAGGGTTTCTCCTACAATGAGCAGTTCTTC. This sequence joins TRBV2 and TRBJ2-1; possibly TRBD2 for D (6 bases). V was clipped by 4 bases and J by 0 bases, with 10 bases between them. Germline assignment: CDR1 SNHLY and CDR2 FYNNEI. The CDR3 spans 15 residues.

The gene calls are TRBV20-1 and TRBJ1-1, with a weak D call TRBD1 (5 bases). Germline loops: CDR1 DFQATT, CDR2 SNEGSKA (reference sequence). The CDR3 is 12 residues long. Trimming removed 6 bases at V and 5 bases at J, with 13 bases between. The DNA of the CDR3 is TGCAGTGCCGCCAGGGAGAAAACTGAAGCTTTCTTT. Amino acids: CSAAREKTEAFF.

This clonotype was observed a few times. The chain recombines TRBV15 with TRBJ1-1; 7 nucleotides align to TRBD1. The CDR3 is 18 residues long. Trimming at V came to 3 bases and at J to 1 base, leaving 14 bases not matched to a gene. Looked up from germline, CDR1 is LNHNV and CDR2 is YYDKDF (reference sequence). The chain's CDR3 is CATSSPKDRPITNTEAFF. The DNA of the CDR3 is TGTGCCACCAGCAGCCCCAAGGACAGGCCTATCACGAACACTGAAGCTTTCTTT.

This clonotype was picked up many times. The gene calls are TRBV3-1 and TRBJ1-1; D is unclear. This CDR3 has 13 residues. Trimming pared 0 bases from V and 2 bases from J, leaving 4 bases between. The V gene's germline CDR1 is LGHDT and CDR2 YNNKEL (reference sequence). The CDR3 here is CASSQEVNTEAFF. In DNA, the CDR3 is TGTGCCAGCAGCCAAGAGGTCAACACTGAAGCTTTCTTT.

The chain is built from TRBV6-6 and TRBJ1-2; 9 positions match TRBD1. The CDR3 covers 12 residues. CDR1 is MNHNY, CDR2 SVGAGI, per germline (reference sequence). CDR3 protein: CAADRGGNGYTF. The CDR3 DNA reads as TGTGCAGCGGACAGGGGAGGCAATGGCTACACCTTC.

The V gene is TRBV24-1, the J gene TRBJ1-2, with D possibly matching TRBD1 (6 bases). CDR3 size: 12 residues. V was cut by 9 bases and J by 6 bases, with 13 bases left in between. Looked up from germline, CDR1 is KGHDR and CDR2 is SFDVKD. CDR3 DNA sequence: TGTGCCACCGCCGAGGGACAAAATGGCTACACCTTC. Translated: CATAEGQNGYTF.

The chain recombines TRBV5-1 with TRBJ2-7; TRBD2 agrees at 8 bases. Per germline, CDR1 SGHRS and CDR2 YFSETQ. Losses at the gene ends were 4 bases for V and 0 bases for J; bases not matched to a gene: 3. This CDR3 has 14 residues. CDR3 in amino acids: CASSISGTSYEQYF. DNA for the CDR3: TGCGCCAGCAGCATTAGCGGGACCTCCTACGAGCAGTACTTC.